The subject of this entry is one T cell receptor (beta chain). Relative to the germline gene, one junction end is altered; a read error may explain this. The data belong to a study of blood T cell repertoires in COVID-19. Study information: There were acute and convalescent COVID-19 samples, and they came from the United States, Italy and Spain.

Seattle researchers signed up patients amid active infection and tracked them longitudinally. The CDR3 runs to 10 residues. Germline loops: CDR1 SGHRS, CDR2 YFSETQ. Authors' methods: Amplification of reference gene primers was used by the study to estimate nucleated cell counts. Libraries were prepared by immunoSEQ multiplex PCR; TCRdb keeps only in-frame clonotypes and omits some of them. That table supplies the V and J calls and clone size; D and trimming were determined from the DNA. There are 170,000 or so clones in the sample; roughly 88% occur only once, and about 7% lies in the top ten. The origin of this receptor is a middle-aged woman with COVID-19, enrolled during active disease. Sequenced: peripheral blood. The genes are TRBV5-1 and TRBJ2-1; the match to TRBD2 covers 7 bases. The CDR3 sequence is CASSLTSVVF. The DNA for the CDR3 is TGCGCCAGCAGCTTGACTAGCGTCGTCTTC. Full variable domain (outside the CDR3, taken from reference TRBV5-1 and TRBJ2-1): KAGVTQTPRYLIKTRGQQVTLSCSPISGHRSVSWYQQTPGQGLQFLFEYFSETQRNKGNFPGRFSGRQFSNSRSEMNVSTLELGDSALYLCASSLTSVVFGPGTRLTVL.